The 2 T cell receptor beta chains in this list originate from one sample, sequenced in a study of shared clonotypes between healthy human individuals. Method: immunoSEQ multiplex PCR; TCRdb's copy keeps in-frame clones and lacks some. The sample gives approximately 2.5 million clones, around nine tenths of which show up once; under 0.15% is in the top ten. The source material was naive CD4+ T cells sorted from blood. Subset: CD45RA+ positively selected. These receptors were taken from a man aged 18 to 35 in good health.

CDR3 residues: CASSFGGAGVYNEQFF. As DNA, the CDR3 is TGTGCCAGCAGCTTTGGGGGTGCGGGAGTATACAATGAGCAGTTCTTC. J is TRBJ2-1 and V is TRBV5-4; TRBD2 matches 7 bases. The J segment lost 4 bases and the V segment lost 2 bases, leaving 9 bases of the junction unmatched. The CDR3 totals 16 residues. Per germline, CDR1 SGHNT and CDR2 YYREEE (reference sequence).

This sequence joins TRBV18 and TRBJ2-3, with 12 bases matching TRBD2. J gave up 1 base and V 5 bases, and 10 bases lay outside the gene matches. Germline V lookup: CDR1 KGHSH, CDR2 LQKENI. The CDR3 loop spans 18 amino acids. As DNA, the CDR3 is TGTGCCAGCTCAACGACTAGCGGGAGAGGGTTCGGCACAGATACGCAGTATTTT. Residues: CASSTTSGRGFGTDTQYF.